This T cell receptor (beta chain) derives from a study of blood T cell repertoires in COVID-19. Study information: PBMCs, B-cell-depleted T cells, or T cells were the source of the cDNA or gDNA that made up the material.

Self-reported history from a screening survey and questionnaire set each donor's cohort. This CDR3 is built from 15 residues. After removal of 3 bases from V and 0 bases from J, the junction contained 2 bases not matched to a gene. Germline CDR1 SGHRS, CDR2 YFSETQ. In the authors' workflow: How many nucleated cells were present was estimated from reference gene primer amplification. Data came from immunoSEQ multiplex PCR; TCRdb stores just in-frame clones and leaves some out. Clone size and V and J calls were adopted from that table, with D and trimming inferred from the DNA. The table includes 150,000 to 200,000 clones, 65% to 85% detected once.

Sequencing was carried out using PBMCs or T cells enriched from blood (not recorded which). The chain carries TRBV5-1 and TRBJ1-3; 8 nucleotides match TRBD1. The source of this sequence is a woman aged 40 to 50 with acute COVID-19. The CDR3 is CASSSGQASGNTIYF. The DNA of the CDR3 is TGCGCCAGCAGCTCGGGACAGGCCTCTGGAAACACCATATATTTT. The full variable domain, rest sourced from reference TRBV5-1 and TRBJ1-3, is KAGVTQTPRYLIKTRGQQVTLSCSPISGHRSVSWYQQTPGQGLQFLFEYFSETQRNKGNFPGRFSGRQFSNSRSEMNVSTLELGDSALYLCASSSGQASGNTIYFGEGSWLTVV.